The 6 T cell receptor beta chains presented below share a single source sample, sequenced in a study of T-cell reconstitution after alpha-beta-depleted transplantation in children. For TCRbeta, the library was prepared with unique molecular identifiers. From the PCR reads, TCRdb called clonotypes with MiXCR, one entry per CDR3 protein. The sample has about 580,000 distinct CDR3 sequences, roughly 23% seen once. Sample: PBMCs, mostly from graft donor cells, taken 360 days after TCRalphabeta/CD19-depleted stem cell transplant. Receptor source: a boy younger than two who had a stem cell transplant for acute myeloid leukemia, so the T cells may come from the graft donor.

The sample holds a few counts of this clonotype. The rearrangement joins TRBV15 to TRBJ2-1; 7 nucleotides align to TRBD2. V shed 1 base, J shed 4 bases, and the junction held 10 bases outside the gene matches. Germline V gene data show CDR1 as LNHNV and CDR2 as YYDKDF (reference sequence). The CDR3 is 17 amino acids. The chain's CDR3 is CATSRVLAQRGYNEQFF. Here the CDR3 DNA reads TGTGCCACCAGCAGAGTCTTAGCCCAGCGGGGTTACAATGAGCAGTTCTTC. The complete variable domain, with remaining parts taken from reference TRBV15 and TRBJ2-1, reads DAMVIQNPRYQVTQFGKPVTLSCSQTLNHNVMYWYQQKSSQAPKLLFHYYDKDFNNEADTPDNFQSRRPNTSFCFLDIRSPGLGDTAMYLCATSRVLAQRGYNEQFFGPGTRLTVL.

The chain is built from TRBV7-6 and TRBJ2-2; 13 nucleotides agree with TRBD2. CDR3 size: 16 residues. Germline assignment: CDR1 SGHVS and CDR2 FNYEAQ. Trimming at V came to 5 bases and at J to 7 bases, leaving 7 bases not matched to a gene. The CDR3 DNA reads as TGTGCCAGCAGCCCGAGGACTAGCGGGGGTCACGGGGAGCTGTTTTTT. This gives the protein CASSPRTSGGHGELFF.

In this sample, this clonotype turned up a few times. The chain recombines TRBV6-5 with TRBJ1-1, with a possible D match to TRBD1 (6 bases). This CDR3 region has 16 residues. Germline V CDR1 and CDR2: MNHEY, SVGAGI. Deletions cut 4 bases from V and 6 bases from J, with 21 bases between. The CDR3 spells CASSSTGTLLPSEAFF. CDR3 in DNA: TGTGCCAGCAGTTCTACAGGGACCCTTTTGCCTTCTGAAGCTTTCTTT.

This clonotype came up many times. V usage is TRBV20-1 and J usage is TRBJ2-3, with 7 bases lining up with TRBD1. Germline values: CDR1 DFQATT, CDR2 SNEGSKA (reference sequence). The CDR3 length is 12 residues. V lost 7 bases to trimming and J lost 6 bases; unmatched junction nucleotides: 7. CDR3 in amino acids: CSDGQVYDTQYF. CDR3 sequence (DNA): TGCAGTGACGGACAGGTTTACGATACGCAGTATTTT.

This clonotype was found once. The chain joins TRBV7-9 to TRBJ1-5, with D tentatively TRBD1 (5 bases). This CDR3 has 13 residues. Germline V gene sequence: CDR1 SEHNR, CDR2 FQNEAQ (reference sequence). Trimming took 8 bases from V and 5 from J, leaving 13 bases between them. In nucleotides, the CDR3 is TGTGCCAGCCGACTGGGGGGAGATCAGCCCCAGCATTTT. This sequence encodes CASRLGGDQPQHF.

This clonotype appeared a few times. The CDR3 sequence is CASSLDQGRDEQFF. The CDR3 nucleotides are TGCGCCAGCAGCTTGGATCAGGGTAGGGATGAGCAGTTCTTC. V is TRBV5-1 and J is TRBJ2-1, with D possibly TRBD1 on 5 matching bases. Germline V lookup: CDR1 SGHRS, CDR2 YFSETQ. The CDR3 runs 14 residues. The V end was cut by 0 bases, the J end by 8 bases, with 12 bases between.